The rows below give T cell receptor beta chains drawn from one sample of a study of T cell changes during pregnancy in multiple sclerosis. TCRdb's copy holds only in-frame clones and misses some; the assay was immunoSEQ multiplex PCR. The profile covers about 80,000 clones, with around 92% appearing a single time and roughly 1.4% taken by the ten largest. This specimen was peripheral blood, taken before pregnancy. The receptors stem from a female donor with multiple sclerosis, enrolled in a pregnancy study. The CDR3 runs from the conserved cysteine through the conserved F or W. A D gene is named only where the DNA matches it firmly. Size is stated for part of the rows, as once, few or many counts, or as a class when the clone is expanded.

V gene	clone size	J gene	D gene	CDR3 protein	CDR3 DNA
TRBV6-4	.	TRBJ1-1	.	CASRGAPPGTEAFF	TGTGCCAGCAGGGGGGCCCCCCCTGGTACTGAAGCTTTCTTT
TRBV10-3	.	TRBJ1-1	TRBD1	CAISETGQQNTEAFF	TGTGCCATCAGTGAGACGGGACAGCAGAACACTGAAGCTTTCTTT
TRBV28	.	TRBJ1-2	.	CASSPSYGYTF	TGTGCCAGCAGTCCCTCGTATGGCTACACCTTC
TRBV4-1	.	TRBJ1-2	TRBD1	CASSHGQGFSGYTF	TGCGCCAGCAGCCACGGACAGGGCTTTAGTGGCTACACCTTC
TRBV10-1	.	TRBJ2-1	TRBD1	CASSDNRGSYNEQFF	TGCGCCAGCAGTGATAACAGGGGTTCCTACAATGAGCAGTTCTTC
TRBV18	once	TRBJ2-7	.	CASSVLGQNYEQYF	TGTGCCAGCTCAGTTCTAGGACAAAACTACGAGCAGTACTTC
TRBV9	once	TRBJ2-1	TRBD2	CASSSSPGTSWNEQFF	TGTGCCAGCAGCTCGAGCCCGGGGACTAGCTGGAATGAGCAGTTCTTC
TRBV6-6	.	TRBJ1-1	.	CASSYSVQMNTEAFF	TGTGCCAGCAGTTACTCGGTACAGATGAACACTGAAGCTTTCTTT
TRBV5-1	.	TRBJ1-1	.	CASSLGEAPPRTEAFF	TGCGCCAGCAGCTTAGGTGAGGCACCCCCGAGGACTGAAGCTTTCTTT
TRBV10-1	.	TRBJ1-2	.	CASSAQGSYGYTF	TGCGCCAGCAGCGCACAGGGATCTTATGGCTACACCTTC
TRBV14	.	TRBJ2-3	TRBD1	CASSQDRTGEGTDTQYF	TGTGCCAGCAGCCAAGATCGAACAGGGGAAGGCACAGATACGCAGTATTTT
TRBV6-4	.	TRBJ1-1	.	CASSRNSGGVNTEAFF	TGTGCCAGCAGTAGGAATTCGGGGGGGGTGAACACTGAAGCTTTCTTT
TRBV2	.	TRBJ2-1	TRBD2	CAERGGANEQFF	TGTGCCGAGCGGGGGGGCGCAAATGAGCAGTTCTTC
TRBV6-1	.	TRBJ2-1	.	CASWATSSSYNEQFF	TGTGCCAGCTGGGCGACTAGTTCTTCCTACAATGAGCAGTTCTTC
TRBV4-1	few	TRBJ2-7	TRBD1	CASSPPGQEHEQYF	TGCGCCAGCAGCCCACCGGGACAGGAGCACGAGCAGTACTTC
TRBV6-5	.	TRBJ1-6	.	CASSFGAYRGSPLHF	TGTGCCAGCAGCTTCGGAGCCTATAGGGGTTCACCCCTCCACTTT
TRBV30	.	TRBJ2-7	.	CAWEPDTGIYEQYF	TGTGCCTGGGAACCTGACACCGGGATCTACGAGCAGTACTTC
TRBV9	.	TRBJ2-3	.	CASSRGGLGTDTQYF	TGTGCCAGCAGCAGGGGGGGTTTGGGAACAGATACGCAGTATTTT
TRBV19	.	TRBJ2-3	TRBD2	CASSTRTSGSTDTQYF	TGTGCCAGTAGTACCCGGACTAGCGGAAGCACAGATACGCAGTATTTT
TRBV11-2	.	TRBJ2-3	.	CASSRVGGTSTDTQYF	TGTGCCAGCAGTCGGGTTGGTGGGACTAGCACAGATACGCAGTATTTT
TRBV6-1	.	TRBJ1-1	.	CASSGGWGVGGEAFF	TGTGCCAGCAGTGGAGGTTGGGGGGTTGGTGGTGAAGCTTTCTTT
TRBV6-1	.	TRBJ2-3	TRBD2	CASSVSASGGANTQYF	TGTGCCAGCAGTGTGTCGGCTAGCGGGGGGGCAAATACGCAGTATTTT
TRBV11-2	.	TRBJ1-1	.	CASSPQTEAFF	TGTGCCAGCAGCCCCCAAACTGAAGCTTTCTTT
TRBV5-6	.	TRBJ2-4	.	CASSPDVRRAKNIQYF	TGTGCCAGCAGCCCTGACGTGAGGCGAGCGAAAAACATTCAGTACTTC
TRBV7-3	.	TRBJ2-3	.	CASSLYGGYTDTQYF	TGTGCCAGCAGCTTATACGGCGGTTACACAGATACGCAGTATTTT
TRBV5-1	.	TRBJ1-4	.	CASSLRDRDEKLFF	TGCGCCAGCAGCTTGCGAGACAGAGATGAAAAACTGTTTTTT
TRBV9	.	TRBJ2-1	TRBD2	CASSVEGTSRREQFF	TGTGCCAGCAGCGTAGAGGGGACTAGCCGACGTGAGCAGTTCTTC
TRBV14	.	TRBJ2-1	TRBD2	CASSQDLNWPSGDNEQFF	TGTGCCAGCAGCCAAGATTTGAATTGGCCTAGCGGGGACAATGAGCAGTTCTTC
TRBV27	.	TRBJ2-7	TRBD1	CASSIQGTGRAEQYF	TGTGCCAGCAGTATACAAGGGACAGGGAGAGCCGAGCAGTACTTC
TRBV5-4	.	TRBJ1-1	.	CASSLDRPRGEAFF	TGTGCCAGCAGCTTGGACCGTCCCCGGGGTGAAGCTTTCTTT
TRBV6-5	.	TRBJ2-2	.	CASSYVNTGELFF	TGTGCCAGCAGCTATGTGAACACCGGGGAGCTGTTTTTT
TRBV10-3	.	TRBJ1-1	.	CAISDWRMTEAFF	TGTGCCATCAGTGATTGGAGGATGACTGAAGCTTTCTTT
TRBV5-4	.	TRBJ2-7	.	CASSSRDGNSYEQYF	TGTGCCAGCAGCTCCAGGGATGGTAATTCCTACGAGCAGTACTTC
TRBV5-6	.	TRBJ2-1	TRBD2	CASSLELAGGFSYNEQFF	TGTGCCAGCAGCTTGGAACTAGCGGGGGGGTTTTCCTACAATGAGCAGTTCTTC
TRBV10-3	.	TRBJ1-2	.	CAIKPGSYGYTF	TGTGCCATCAAGCCAGGGTCCTATGGCTACACCTTC
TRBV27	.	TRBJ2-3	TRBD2	CASSPQGLAGDTQYF	TGTGCCAGCAGCCCCCAGGGACTAGCGGGAGATACGCAGTATTTT
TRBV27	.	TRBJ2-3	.	CASTRGGLGTDTQYF	TGTGCCAGCACTAGGGGGGGCCTCGGCACAGATACGCAGTATTTT
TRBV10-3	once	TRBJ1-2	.	CAISAERTGYGYTF	TGTGCCATCAGTGCTGAAAGGACTGGCTATGGCTACACCTTC
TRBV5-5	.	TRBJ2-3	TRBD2	CASSFVRGTDTQYF	TGTGCCAGCAGCTTTGTGCGGGGGACAGATACGCAGTATTTT
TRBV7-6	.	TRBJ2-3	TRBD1	CASSPSGQELADTQYF	TGTGCCAGCAGCCCCAGCGGACAGGAACTCGCAGATACGCAGTATTTT
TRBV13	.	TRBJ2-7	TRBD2	CASSYSGAYEQYF	TGTGCCAGCAGCTATAGCGGGGCCTACGAGCAGTACTTC
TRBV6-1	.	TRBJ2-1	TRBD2	CASSVLASGANNEQFF	TGTGCCAGCAGTGTATTGGCTAGCGGGGCTAACAATGAGCAGTTCTTC
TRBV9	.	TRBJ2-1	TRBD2	CASSVGWAGGGYNEQFF	TGTGCCAGCAGCGTAGGGTGGGCGGGGGGCGGATACAATGAGCAGTTCTTC
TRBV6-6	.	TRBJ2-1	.	CASSYRDEQFF	TGTGCCAGCAGTTACCGTGATGAGCAGTTCTTC
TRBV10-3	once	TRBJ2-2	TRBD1	CAAKGQPTGELFF	TGTGCCGCTAAGGGACAGCCCACCGGGGAGCTGTTTTTT
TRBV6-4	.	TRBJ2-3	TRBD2	CASSATSGGLSSTDTQYF	TGTGCCAGCAGTGCGACTAGCGGGGGACTTTCTAGCACAGATACGCAGTATTTT
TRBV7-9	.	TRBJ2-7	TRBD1	CASSLLDRAYEQYF	TGTGCCAGCAGCTTATTGGACAGGGCCTACGAGCAGTACTTC
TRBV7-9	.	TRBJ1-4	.	CASSRRGVTNEKLFF	TGTGCCAGCAGCAGAAGAGGTGTAACTAATGAAAAACTGTTTTTT
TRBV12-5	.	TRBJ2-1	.	CASGRQFSSYNEQFF	TGTGCTAGTGGCAGACAGTTCAGCTCCTACAATGAGCAGTTCTTC
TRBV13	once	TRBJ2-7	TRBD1	CASPSTGLYEQYF	TGTGCCAGCCCCTCGACAGGGTTGTACGAGCAGTACTTC
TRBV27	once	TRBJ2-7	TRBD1	CASHGTGGYEQYF	TGTGCCAGCCACGGGACAGGGGGCTACGAGCAGTACTTC
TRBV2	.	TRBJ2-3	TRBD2	CASIGIASGGSTDTQYF	TGTGCCAGCATAGGTATCGCTAGCGGGGGTAGCACAGATACGCAGTATTTT
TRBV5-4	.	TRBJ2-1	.	CASSRPGEEQFF	TGTGCCAGCAGCCGACCAGGTGAAGAGCAGTTCTTC
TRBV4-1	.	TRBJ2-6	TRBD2	CASSRAGGTGANVLTF	TGCGCCAGCAGCCGGGCGGGGGGGACTGGGGCCAACGTCCTGACTTTC
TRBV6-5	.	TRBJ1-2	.	CASRSVGGVYGYTF	TGTGCCAGCAGGTCGGTCGGGGGGGTCTATGGCTACACCTTC
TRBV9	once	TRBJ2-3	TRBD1	CASSVVLTGGPDTQYF	TGTGCCAGCAGCGTAGTTTTGACAGGGGGTCCAGATACGCAGTATTTT
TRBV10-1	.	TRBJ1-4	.	CASSVDGRGKLFF	TGCGCCAGCAGCGTGGACGGACGAGGGAAACTGTTTTTT
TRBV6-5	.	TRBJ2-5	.	CASSSPGRLGETQYF	TGTGCCAGCAGTTCTCCAGGGAGGTTAGGGGAGACCCAGTACTTC
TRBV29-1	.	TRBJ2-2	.	CSVGGVNTGELFF	TGCAGCGTTGGGGGGGTAAACACCGGGGAGCTGTTTTTT
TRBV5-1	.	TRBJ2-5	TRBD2	CASSRSGGTETQYF	TGCGCCAGCAGCCGTTCGGGGGGGACAGAGACCCAGTACTTC